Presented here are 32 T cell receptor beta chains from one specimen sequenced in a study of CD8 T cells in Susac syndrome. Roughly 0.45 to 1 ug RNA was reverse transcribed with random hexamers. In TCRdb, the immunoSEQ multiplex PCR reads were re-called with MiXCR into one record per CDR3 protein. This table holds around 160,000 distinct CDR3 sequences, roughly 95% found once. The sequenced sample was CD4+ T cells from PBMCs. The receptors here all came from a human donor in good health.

The CDR3 spells CASSLESRAHNEQFF. CDR3 DNA: TGCGCCAGCAGCTTGGAAAGCCGGGCGCACAATGAGCAGTTCTTC. The chain uses TRBV5-1 and TRBJ2-1; D not certain. The CDR3 contains 15 residues. Germline V CDR1 and CDR2: SGHRS, YFSETQ. Trimming shortened V by 0 bases and J by 5 bases, and 12 bases separated the two germline ends.

CDR3 coding DNA: TGTGCCAGCAGCTCCCCCGGGGGGAACACTGAAGCTTTCTTT. Residues: CASSSPGGNTEAFF. The chain is built from TRBV7-2 and TRBJ1-1; tentatively, D is TRBD1 (5 bases). Between the trimmed V and J ends, which lost 4 bases and 1 base, there was a span of 10 bases. Germline V gives CDR1 SGHTA, CDR2 FQGNSA. The CDR3 length is 14 residues. Combining the CDR3 with reference TRBV7-2 and TRBJ1-1 gives the whole variable domain GAGVSQSPSNKVTEKGKDVELRCDPISGHTALYWYRQSLGQGLEFLIYFQGNSAPDKSGLPSDRFSAERTGGSVSTLTIQRTQQEDSAVYLCASSSPGGNTEAFFGQGTRLTVV.

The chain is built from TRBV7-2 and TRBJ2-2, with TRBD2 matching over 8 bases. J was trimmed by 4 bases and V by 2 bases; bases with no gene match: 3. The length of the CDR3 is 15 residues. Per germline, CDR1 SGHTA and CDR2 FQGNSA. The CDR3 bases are TGTGCCAGCAGCTTACAGCGGGGGACCACCGGGGAGCTGTTTTTT. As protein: CASSLQRGTTGELFF.

The CDR3 region has the DNA TGTGCCAGCAGTCAGGGGGCAACTAATGAAAAACTGTTTTTT. Amino acids: CASSQGATNEKLFF. The chain joins TRBV6-6 to TRBJ1-4; 7 bases align to TRBD1. V was clipped by 5 bases and J by 0 bases; unmatched bases: 0. Germline-derived CDR1 and CDR2 are MNHNY and SVGAGI (reference sequence). The CDR3 sequence is 14 residues long.

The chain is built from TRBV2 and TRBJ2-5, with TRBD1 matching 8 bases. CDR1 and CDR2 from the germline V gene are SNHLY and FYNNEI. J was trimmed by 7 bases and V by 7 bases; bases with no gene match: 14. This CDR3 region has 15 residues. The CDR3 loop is CASTLQGTGLATQYF. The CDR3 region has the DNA TGTGCCAGCACCTTACAGGGGACAGGTTTAGCGACCCAGTACTTC.

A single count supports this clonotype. The CDR3 nucleotides read TGCGCCAGCAGTCGGCGACATTCACCCCTCCACTTT. Translation gives CASSRRHSPLHF. The V and J genes are TRBV23-1 and TRBJ1-6; D is unclear. TRBV23-1 is an open reading frame whose function is uncertain. CDR3 size: 12 residues. Trimming cost V 4 bases and J 8 bases, with 6 bases left between them.

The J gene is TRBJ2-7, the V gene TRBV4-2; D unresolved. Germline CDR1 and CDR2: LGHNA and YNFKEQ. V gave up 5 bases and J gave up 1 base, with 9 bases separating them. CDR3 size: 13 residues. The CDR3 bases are TGTGCCAGCAGCAAAACAGAGTCCTACGAGCAGTACTTC. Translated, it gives CASSKTESYEQYF.

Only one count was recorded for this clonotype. The CDR3 here is CASSDGTGRYETQYF. The CDR3 bases are TGCGCCAGCAGCGACGGGACAGGGCGGTACGAGACCCAGTACTTC. The V call is TRBV5-1, the J call TRBJ2-5; TRBD1 matches 9 bases. Germline assignment: CDR1 SGHRS and CDR2 YFSETQ. The CDR3 totals 15 residues. V dropped 4 bases and J dropped 5; count of bases not matched to a gene: 9. Drawing the rest from reference TRBV5-1 and TRBJ2-5, the complete variable domain is KAGVTQTPRYLIKTRGQQVTLSCSPISGHRSVSWYQQTPGQGLQFLFEYFSETQRNKGNFPGRFSGRQFSNSRSEMNVSTLELGDSALYLCASSDGTGRYETQYFGPGTRLLVL.

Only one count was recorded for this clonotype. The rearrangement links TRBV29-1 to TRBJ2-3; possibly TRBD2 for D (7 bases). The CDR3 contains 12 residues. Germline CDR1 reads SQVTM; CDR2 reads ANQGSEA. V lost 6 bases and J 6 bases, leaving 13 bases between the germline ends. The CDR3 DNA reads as TGCAGCGTCCGAGGGGGGGCGGATACGCAGTATTTT. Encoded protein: CSVRGGADTQYF.

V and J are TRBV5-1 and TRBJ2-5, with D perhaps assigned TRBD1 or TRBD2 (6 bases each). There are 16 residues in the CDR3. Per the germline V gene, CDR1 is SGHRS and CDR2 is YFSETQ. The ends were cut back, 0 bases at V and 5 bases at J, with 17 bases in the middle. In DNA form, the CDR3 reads TGCGCCAGCAGCTTGGCCACGGGGGCCTCCCGGGAGACCCAGTACTTC. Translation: CASSLATGASRETQYF. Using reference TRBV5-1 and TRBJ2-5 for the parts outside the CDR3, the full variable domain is KAGVTQTPRYLIKTRGQQVTLSCSPISGHRSVSWYQQTPGQGLQFLFEYFSETQRNKGNFPGRFSGRQFSNSRSEMNVSTLELGDSALYLCASSLATGASRETQYFGPGTRLLVL.

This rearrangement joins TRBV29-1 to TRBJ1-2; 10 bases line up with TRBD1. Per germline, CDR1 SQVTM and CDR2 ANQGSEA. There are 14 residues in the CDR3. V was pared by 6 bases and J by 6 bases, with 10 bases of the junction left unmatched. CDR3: CSVDGQGGGNGYTF. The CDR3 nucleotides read TGCAGCGTGGACGGACAGGGGGGAGGGAATGGCTACACCTTC.

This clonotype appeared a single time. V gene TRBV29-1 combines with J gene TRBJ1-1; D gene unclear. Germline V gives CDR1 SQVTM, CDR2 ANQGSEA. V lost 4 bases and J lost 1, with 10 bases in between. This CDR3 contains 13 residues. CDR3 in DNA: TGCAGCGTTGGGCAAGGGCAGAACACTGAAGCTTTCTTT. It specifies CSVGQGQNTEAFF. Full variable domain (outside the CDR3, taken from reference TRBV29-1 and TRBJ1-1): SAVISQKPSRDICQRGTSLTIQCQVDSQVTMMFWYRQQPGQSLTLIATANQGSEATYESGFVIDKFPISRPNLTFSTLTVSNMSPEDSSIYLCSVGQGQNTEAFFGQGTRLTVV.

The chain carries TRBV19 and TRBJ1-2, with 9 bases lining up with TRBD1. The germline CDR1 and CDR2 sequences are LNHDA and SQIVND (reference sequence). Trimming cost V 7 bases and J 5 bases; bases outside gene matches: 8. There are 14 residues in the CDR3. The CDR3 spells CASTRQGGPYGYTF. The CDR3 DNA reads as TGTGCCAGTACCCGACAGGGGGGACCTTATGGCTACACCTTC.

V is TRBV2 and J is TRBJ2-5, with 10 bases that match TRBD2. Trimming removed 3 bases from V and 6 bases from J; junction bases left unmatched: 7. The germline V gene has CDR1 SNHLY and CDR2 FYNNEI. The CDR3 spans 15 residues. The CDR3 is CASSDITSGVKTQYF. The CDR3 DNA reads TGTGCCAGCAGTGACATTACTAGCGGGGTGAAGACCCAGTACTTC.

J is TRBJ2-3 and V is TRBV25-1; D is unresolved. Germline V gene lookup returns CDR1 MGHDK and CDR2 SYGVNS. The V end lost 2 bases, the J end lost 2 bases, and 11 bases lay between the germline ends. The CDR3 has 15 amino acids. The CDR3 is CASSEARLDTDTQYF. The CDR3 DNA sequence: TGTGCCAGCAGTGAAGCGAGACTTGACACAGATACGCAGTATTTT.

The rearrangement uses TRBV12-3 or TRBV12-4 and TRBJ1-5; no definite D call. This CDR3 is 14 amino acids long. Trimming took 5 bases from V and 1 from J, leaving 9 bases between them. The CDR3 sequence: CASSTLDSNQPQHF. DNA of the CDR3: TGTGCCAGCAGTACCTTGGACAGCAATCAGCCCCAGCATTTT.

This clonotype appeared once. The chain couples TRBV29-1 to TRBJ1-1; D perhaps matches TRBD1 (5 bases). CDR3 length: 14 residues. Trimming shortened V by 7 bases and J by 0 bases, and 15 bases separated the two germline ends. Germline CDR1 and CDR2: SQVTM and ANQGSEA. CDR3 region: CSDSTGFMNTEAFF. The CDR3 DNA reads TGCAGCGATAGCACAGGCTTCATGAACACTGAAGCTTTCTTT.

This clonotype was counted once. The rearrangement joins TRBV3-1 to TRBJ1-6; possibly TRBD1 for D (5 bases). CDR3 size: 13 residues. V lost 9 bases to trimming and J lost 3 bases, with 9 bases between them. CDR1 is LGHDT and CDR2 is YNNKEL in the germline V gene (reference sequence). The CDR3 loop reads CASQDIYNSPLHF. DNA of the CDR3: TGTGCCAGTCAGGACATCTATAATTCACCCCTCCACTTT.

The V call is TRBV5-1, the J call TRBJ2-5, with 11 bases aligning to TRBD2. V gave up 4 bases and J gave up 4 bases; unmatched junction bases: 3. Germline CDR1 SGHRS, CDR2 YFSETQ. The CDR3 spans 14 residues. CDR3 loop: CASSVLAGGETQYF. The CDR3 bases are TGCGCCAGCAGCGTTCTAGCGGGGGGAGAGACCCAGTACTTC.

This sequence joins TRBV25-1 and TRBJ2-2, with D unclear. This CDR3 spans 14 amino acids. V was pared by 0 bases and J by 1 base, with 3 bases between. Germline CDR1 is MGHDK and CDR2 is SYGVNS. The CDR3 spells CASSEYKNTGELFF. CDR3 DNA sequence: TGTGCCAGCAGTGAATATAAGAACACCGGGGAGCTGTTTTTT.

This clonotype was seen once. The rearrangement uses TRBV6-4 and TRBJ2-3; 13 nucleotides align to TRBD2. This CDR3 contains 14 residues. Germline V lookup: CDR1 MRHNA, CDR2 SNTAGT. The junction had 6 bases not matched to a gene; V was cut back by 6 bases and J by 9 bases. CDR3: CASSLTSGGRTQYF. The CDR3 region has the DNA TGTGCCAGCAGCCTGACTAGCGGGGGGAGAACGCAGTATTTT.

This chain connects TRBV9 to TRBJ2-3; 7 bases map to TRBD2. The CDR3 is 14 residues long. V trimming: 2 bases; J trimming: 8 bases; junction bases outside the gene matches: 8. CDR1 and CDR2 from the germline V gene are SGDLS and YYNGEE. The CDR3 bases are TGTGCCAGCAGCGTCGGGACTGCGGGGGTTACGCAGTATTTT. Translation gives CASSVGTAGVTQYF.

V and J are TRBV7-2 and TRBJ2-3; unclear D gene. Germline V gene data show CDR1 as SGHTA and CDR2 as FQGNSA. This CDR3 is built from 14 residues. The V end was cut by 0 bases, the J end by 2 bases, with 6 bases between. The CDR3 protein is CASSLAGFTDTQYF. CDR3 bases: TGTGCCAGCAGCTTAGCTGGTTTCACAGATACGCAGTATTTT.

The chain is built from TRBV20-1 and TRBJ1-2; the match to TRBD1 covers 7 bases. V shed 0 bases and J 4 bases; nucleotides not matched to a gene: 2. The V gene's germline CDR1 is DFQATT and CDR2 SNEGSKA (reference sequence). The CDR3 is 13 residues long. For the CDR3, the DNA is TGCAGTGCTAGAGAGGGGACAGTCTATGGCTACACCTTC. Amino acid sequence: CSAREGTVYGYTF.

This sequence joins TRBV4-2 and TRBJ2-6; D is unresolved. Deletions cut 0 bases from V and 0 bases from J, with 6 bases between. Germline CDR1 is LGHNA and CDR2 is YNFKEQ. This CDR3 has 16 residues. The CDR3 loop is CASSQDLHSGANVLTF. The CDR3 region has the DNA TGTGCCAGCAGCCAAGATCTACACTCTGGGGCCAACGTCCTGACTTTC.

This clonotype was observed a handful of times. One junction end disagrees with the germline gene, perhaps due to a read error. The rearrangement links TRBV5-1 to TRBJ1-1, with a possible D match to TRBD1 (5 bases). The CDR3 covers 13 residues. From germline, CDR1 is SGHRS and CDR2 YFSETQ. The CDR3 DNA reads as TGTGCCAGCAGCTTGGGGGGAGGCACTGAAGCTTTCTTT. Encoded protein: CASSLGGGTEAFF.

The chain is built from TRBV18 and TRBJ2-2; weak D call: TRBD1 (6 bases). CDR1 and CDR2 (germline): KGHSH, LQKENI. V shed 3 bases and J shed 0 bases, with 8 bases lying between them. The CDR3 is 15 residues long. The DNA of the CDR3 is TGTGCCAGCTCACCGGACAGAGCGAACACCGGGGAGCTGTTTTTT. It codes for CASSPDRANTGELFF.

The CDR3 sequence: CASSVGGNEQYF. The CDR3 region has the DNA TGTGCCAGCAGCGTAGGGGGAAACGAGCAGTACTTC. The J gene is TRBJ2-7, the V gene TRBV9; D is uncertain. Germline CDR1 and CDR2: SGDLS and YYNGEE. The CDR3 is 12 amino acids. V was clipped by 0 bases and J by 5 bases, with 6 bases between them.

The CDR3 DNA is TGCGCCAGCAGTTATAGATCGGGACAGGGATATGGCTACACCTTC. This gives the protein CASSYRSGQGYGYTF. The V gene is TRBV4-1, the J gene TRBJ1-2; 9 bases are shared with TRBD1. This CDR3 is built from 15 residues. V gave up 6 bases and J gave up 5 bases; unmatched junction bases: 10. Germline V gives CDR1 MGHRA, CDR2 YSYEKL.

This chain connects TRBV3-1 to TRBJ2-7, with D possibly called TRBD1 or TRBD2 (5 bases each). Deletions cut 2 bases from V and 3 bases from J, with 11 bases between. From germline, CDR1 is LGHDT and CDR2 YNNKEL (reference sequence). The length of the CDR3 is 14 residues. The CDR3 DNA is TGTGCCAGCAGCCAAACCGGGACCCGCTACGAGCAGTACTTC. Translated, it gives CASSQTGTRYEQYF.

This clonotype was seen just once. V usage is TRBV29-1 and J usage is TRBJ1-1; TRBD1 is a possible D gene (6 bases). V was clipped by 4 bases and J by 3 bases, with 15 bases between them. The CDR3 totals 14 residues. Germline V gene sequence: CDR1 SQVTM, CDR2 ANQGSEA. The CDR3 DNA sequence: TGCAGCGTTGCGCGGGACACCTCAGACACTGAAGCTTTCTTT. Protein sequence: CSVARDTSDTEAFF.

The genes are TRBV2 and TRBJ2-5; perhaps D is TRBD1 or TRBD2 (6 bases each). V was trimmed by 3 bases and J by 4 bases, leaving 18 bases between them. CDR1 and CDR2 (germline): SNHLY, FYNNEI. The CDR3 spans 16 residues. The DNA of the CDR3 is TGTGCCAGCAGTGACCATGCCGGGGGCGGCGGAGAGACCCAGTACTTC. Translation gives CASSDHAGGGGETQYF.